Here is one T cell receptor beta chain with its context. Its antigen is not known. This sample was included in a study of vaccination effects on CD4 cells after COVID-19. General study findings and limits: Clonal contraction was marked in infection- and vaccine-induced clones late after vaccination.

The V end was cut by 6 bases, the J end by 11 bases, with 14 bases between. This CDR3 is 12 amino acids long. Germline lookup yields CDR1 KGHSH and CDR2 LQKENI. Before sequencing took place, the ViraFEST assay used viral peptide pools to expand antigen-specific CD4+ T cells. Subsequent to a culture period of less than twelve days, CD4+ T cells were isolated. Participants completed two doses of the BNT162b2 or mRNA-1273 vaccine. The protocol was immunoSEQ multiplex PCR, while the TCRdb copy is restricted to in-frame clones and leaves out a portion. The repertoire holds 70,000 to 85,000 clones, with 81% as singletons.

This receptor was taken from a human donor who received a COVID-19 vaccine. The chain joins TRBV18 to TRBJ1-5; D perhaps matches TRBD1 (5 bases). Source: CD4+ T cells from PBMCs cultured with HCoV-229E spike peptides, taken after COVID-19 vaccination. CDR3 nucleotides: TGTGCCAGCTCCCTGTCCGGGGACGCCCAGCATTTT. As protein: CASSLSGDAQHF.